What follows are 22 T cell receptor beta chains derived from one specimen sequenced in a study of T-cell memory formation after mild COVID-19. TCRdb reprocessed the 5' RACE reads with MiXCR, giving one entry per CDR3 protein. The data hold around 370,000 distinct CDR3 sequences, with about 21% observed a single time. Sequencing used PBMCs or a T cell subset sorted from them (not recorded which). These TCRs come from an adult woman who had mild COVID-19 (a few samples of this study predate the infection). Cell type and time point are not known.

CDR3 sequence reads: CSARSSGIYEQYF. The CDR3 DNA reads as TGCAGTGCTAGGTCTAGCGGGATCTACGAGCAGTACTTC. This sequence joins TRBV20-1 and TRBJ2-7; TRBD2 aligns across 9 bases. The CDR3 is 13 residues long. The junction had 3 bases not matched to a gene; V was cut back by 3 bases and J by 3 bases. The germline CDR1 and CDR2 sequences are DFQATT and SNEGSKA (reference sequence).

Here the CDR3 reads CASSSIFGNTEAFF. For the CDR3, the DNA is TGTGCCAGTAGCTCCATATTCGGGAACACTGAAGCTTTCTTT. The chain is built from TRBV19 and TRBJ1-1; no definite D call. CDR3 length equals 14 residues. The germline V and J ends were trimmed by 6 bases and 1 base, with 12 bases remaining between them. CDR1 and CDR2 (germline): LNHDA, SQIVND (reference sequence).

The chain couples TRBV20-1 to TRBJ2-7, with TRBD2 as a possible D gene (6 bases). Germline lookup yields CDR1 DFQATT and CDR2 SNEGSKA (reference sequence). The CDR3 consists of 15 residues. The germline V and J ends were trimmed by 0 bases and 2 bases, with 14 bases remaining between them. CDR3 coding DNA: TGCAGTGCTAGAGATCTCAATAGCGGCACCTACGAGCAGTACTTC. Translation: CSARDLNSGTYEQYF.

The chain employs TRBV10-3 and TRBJ2-3; a weak D match, TRBD1 (5 bases). Germline CDR1 ENHRY, CDR2 SYGVKD. The germline V and J ends were trimmed by 4 bases and 0 bases, with 8 bases remaining between them. CDR3 size: 14 residues. The CDR3 sequence: CAISAGRSTDTQYF. CDR3 nucleotide sequence: TGTGCCATCAGTGCAGGGCGTAGCACAGATACGCAGTATTTT.

This clonotype was observed a few times. The V call is TRBV6-6, the J call TRBJ1-5, with D possibly matching TRBD1 (5 bases). This CDR3 spans 16 amino acids. Trimming stripped 2 bases from V and 0 bases from J, with 11 bases between. Per the germline V gene, CDR1 is MNHNY and CDR2 is SVGAGI (reference sequence). This chain's CDR3 is CASSYGGSYSNQPQHF. The CDR3 bases are TGTGCCAGCAGTTACGGGGGGTCCTATAGCAATCAGCCCCAGCATTTT.

The table lists this clonotype with a few counts. The genes are TRBV12-3 or TRBV12-4 and TRBJ1-1, with TRBD1 as a possible D gene (5 bases). CDR3 length equals 14 residues. The germline V and J ends were trimmed by 5 bases and 0 bases, with 10 bases remaining between them. Written as DNA, the CDR3 is TGTGCCAGCAGTCACGGGACTATGAACACTGAAGCTTTCTTT. This translates into CASSHGTMNTEAFF.

The chain recombines TRBV5-1 with TRBJ2-5; D tentatively fits TRBD1 or TRBD2 (5 bases each). The V end was cut by 2 bases, the J end by 1 base, with 12 bases between. The CDR3 runs to 15 residues. The germline V gene encodes CDR1 SGHRS and CDR2 YFSETQ. The CDR3 spells CASSFIPGPQETQYF. Here the CDR3 DNA reads TGCGCCAGCAGCTTCATACCGGGACCCCAAGAGACCCAGTACTTC.

The table lists this clonotype with a few counts. The junction differs from germline at one of its ends, possibly a read error. J is TRBJ2-3 and V is TRBV20-1; D could derive from TRBD1 or TRBD2 (5 bases each). Germline CDR1 is DFQATT and CDR2 is SNEGSKA (reference sequence). CDR3 length: 13 residues. The CDR3 protein is CRASRDSTDTQYF. The CDR3 DNA reads as TGCAGAGCTAGCCGGGACAGCACAGATACGCAGTATTTT.

This chain connects TRBV29-1 to TRBJ2-5; 8 bases align to TRBD2. This CDR3 is built from 14 residues. Trimming at V came to 2 bases and at J to 0 bases, leaving 2 bases not matched to a gene. From germline, CDR1 is SQVTM and CDR2 ANQGSEA. The CDR3 DNA reads TGCAGCGTTGAACTAGCGGGCCACCAAGAGACCCAGTACTTC. Amino acid sequence: CSVELAGHQETQYF. The whole variable domain, remainder taken from reference TRBV29-1 and TRBJ2-5, is SAVISQKPSRDICQRGTSLTIQCQVDSQVTMMFWYRQQPGQSLTLIATANQGSEATYESGFVIDKFPISRPNLTFSTLTVSNMSPEDSSIYLCSVELAGHQETQYFGPGTRLLVL.

The chain has TRBV4-3 and TRBJ2-7; no firm D call. There are 15 residues in the CDR3. V dropped 2 bases and J dropped 6 bases, with 17 bases sitting between them. In germline, CDR1 is LGHNA, CDR2 YSLEER. Here the CDR3 reads CASSQRHDPSSEQYF. The CDR3 nucleotides are TGCGCCAGCAGCCAAAGACACGACCCGAGTTCCGAGCAGTACTTC.

The V gene is TRBV27, the J gene TRBJ2-3; possible D gene TRBD2, 7 bases. The CDR3 has 16 residues. V shed 7 bases and J shed 2 bases, with 19 bases lying between them. Per germline, CDR1 MNHEY and CDR2 SMNVEV (reference sequence). The CDR3 DNA reads TGTGCCAGCATGGGGGGGGGGCCCCCCTACACAGATACGCAGTATTTT. Encoded protein: CASMGGGPPYTDTQYF.

The chain carries TRBV24-1 and TRBJ1-2, with D possibly TRBD1 on 5 matching bases. There are 15 residues in the CDR3. Trimming took off 3 bases at V and 0 bases at J, with 10 bases between the two ends. Germline lookup yields CDR1 KGHDR and CDR2 SFDVKD. The CDR3 DNA reads TGTGCCACCAGTGATGGGACGCTTGCTAACTATGGCTACACCTTC. It encodes CATSDGTLANYGYTF.

The gene calls are TRBV27 and TRBJ1-1, with 7 nucleotides matching TRBD1. The CDR3 is made up of 15 amino acids. Germline V gene data show CDR1 as MNHEY and CDR2 as SMNVEV (reference sequence). V was pared by 5 bases and J by 5 bases, with 11 bases of the junction left unmatched. The chain's CDR3 is CASSPLRQGRTEAFF. The DNA of the CDR3 is TGTGCCAGCAGTCCACTCCGACAGGGTAGGACTGAAGCTTTCTTT.

This clonotype was recorded a few times. V usage is TRBV12-3 or TRBV12-4 and J usage is TRBJ1-2; 10 positions agree with TRBD1. Germline trimming cut 5 bases from V and 4 bases from J; bases unmatched to any gene: 7. The CDR3 length is 15 residues. The CDR3 coding sequence is TGTGCCAGCAGTAGACAGGGGGCACTCTTCTATGGCTACACCTTC. Translating gives CASSRQGALFYGYTF.

This clonotype has a count of ten or more. The J gene is TRBJ2-1, the V gene TRBV6-5; no firm D call. Germline V CDR1 and CDR2: MNHEY, SVGAGI. The length of the CDR3 is 12 residues. V lost 8 bases, J lost 6 bases, and 11 bases lay in between. The DNA of the CDR3 is TGTGCCAGCCTAGGTCTTCGCAATGAGCAGTTCTTC. Protein product: CASLGLRNEQFF.

This clonotype was recorded a few times. The J gene is TRBJ2-5, the V gene TRBV7-2; possibly TRBD2 for D (5 bases). The length of the CDR3 is 14 residues. Germline CDR1 SGHTA, CDR2 FQGNSA. Deletions cut 3 bases from V and 2 bases from J, with 10 bases between. CDR3 in amino acids: CASSFAGVQETQYF. CDR3 in DNA: TGTGCCAGCAGCTTTGCGGGCGTTCAAGAGACCCAGTACTTC.

This clonotype was seen only a few times. The CDR3 sequence: CASSPRGSGQSYYNEQFF. The CDR3 DNA reads TGTGCCAGCAGTCCCCGGGGGAGCGGCCAAAGCTATTACAATGAGCAGTTCTTC. This rearrangement joins TRBV6-2 or TRBV6-3 to TRBJ2-1; D might be TRBD2 (6 bases). This CDR3 comprises 18 residues. From germline, CDR1 is MNHEY and CDR2 SVGEGT. Trimming shortened V by 5 bases and J by 4 bases, and 24 bases separated the two germline ends.

The V gene is TRBV5-5, the J gene TRBJ1-2; TRBD1 might be the D (5 bases). Germline V gene data show CDR1 as SGHKS and CDR2 as YYEKEE (reference sequence). Between the trimmed V and J ends, which lost 6 bases and 5 bases, there was a span of 20 bases. CDR3 length: 15 residues. The CDR3 DNA sequence: TGTGCCAGCACACCGACAGCCCTGGCTCCTTATGGCTACACCTTC. Translating it yields CASTPTALAPYGYTF. Full variable domain (outside the CDR3, taken from reference TRBV5-5 and TRBJ1-2): DAGVTQSPTHLIKTRGQQVTLRCSPISGHKSVSWYQQVLGQGPQFIFQYYEKEERGRGNFPDRFSARQFPNYSSELNVNALLLGDSALYLCASTPTALAPYGYTFGSGTRLTVV.

The CDR3 region has the DNA TGCAGTGCTATCCACAGCGGGAGGTCCTACTACGAGCAGTACTTC. Protein product: CSAIHSGRSYYEQYF. The chain employs TRBV20-1 and TRBJ2-7; 9 positions match TRBD2. The CDR3 sequence is 15 residues long. The J segment lost 3 bases and the V segment lost 4 bases, leaving 10 bases of the junction unmatched. Germline-derived CDR1 and CDR2 are DFQATT and SNEGSKA (reference sequence).

This clonotype was detected only a few times. This chain links TRBV10-3 with TRBJ1-1; D gene uncertain. The CDR3 is 14 amino acids. CDR1 ENHRY and CDR2 SYGVKD come from the germline V gene. The germline V and J ends were trimmed by 4 bases and 5 bases, with 14 bases remaining between them. In DNA, the CDR3 is TGTGCCATCAGTGCCGACATGCAGAGGACTGAAGCTTTCTTT. This gives the protein CAISADMQRTEAFF.

This clonotype was counted a few times. This chain uses TRBV7-3 with TRBJ2-4; 7 positions match TRBD1. The CDR3 spans 14 residues. From germline, CDR1 is SGHTA and CDR2 FQGTGA. V gave up 2 bases and J gave up 6 bases; unmatched junction bases: 4. CDR3 protein: CASSLGPGGNIQYF. Written as DNA, the CDR3 is TGTGCCAGCAGCTTAGGTCCAGGGGGAAACATTCAGTACTTC.

The CDR3 nucleotides read TGTGCCAGCAGCTTGAAACCAAGGGGATGGTTGAACTACGAGCAGTACTTC. Protein product: CASSLKPRGWLNYEQYF. V is TRBV5-5 and J is TRBJ2-7; weak D call: TRBD1 (5 bases). This CDR3 comprises 17 residues. The germline V and J ends were trimmed by 1 base and 3 bases, with 20 bases remaining between them. Germline loops: CDR1 SGHKS, CDR2 YYEKEE (reference sequence).